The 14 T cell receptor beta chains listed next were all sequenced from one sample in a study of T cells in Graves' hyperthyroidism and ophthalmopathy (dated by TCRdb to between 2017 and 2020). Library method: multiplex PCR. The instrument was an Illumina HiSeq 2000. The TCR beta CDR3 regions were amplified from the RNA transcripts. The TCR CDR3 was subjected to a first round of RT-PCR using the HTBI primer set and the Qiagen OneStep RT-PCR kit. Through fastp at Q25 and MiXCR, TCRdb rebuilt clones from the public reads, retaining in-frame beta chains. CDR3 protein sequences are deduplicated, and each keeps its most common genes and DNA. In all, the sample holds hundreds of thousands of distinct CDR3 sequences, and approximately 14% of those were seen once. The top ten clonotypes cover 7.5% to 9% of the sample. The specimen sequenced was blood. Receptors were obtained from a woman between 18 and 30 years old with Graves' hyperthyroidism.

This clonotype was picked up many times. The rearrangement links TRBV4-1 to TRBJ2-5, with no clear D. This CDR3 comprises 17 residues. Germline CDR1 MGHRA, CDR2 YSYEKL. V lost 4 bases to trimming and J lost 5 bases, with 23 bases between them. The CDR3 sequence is CASSPGKAAPLGETQYF. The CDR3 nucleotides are TGCGCCAGCAGCCCCGGAAAGGCGGCTCCCCTGGGTGAGACCCAGTACTTC.

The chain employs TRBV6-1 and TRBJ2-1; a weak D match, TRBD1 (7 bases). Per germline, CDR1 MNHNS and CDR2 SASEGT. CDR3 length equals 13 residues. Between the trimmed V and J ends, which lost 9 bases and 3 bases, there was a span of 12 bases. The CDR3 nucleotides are TGTGCCAGTGCAGGGGGGAACTACAATGAGCAGTTCTTC. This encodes CASAGGNYNEQFF.

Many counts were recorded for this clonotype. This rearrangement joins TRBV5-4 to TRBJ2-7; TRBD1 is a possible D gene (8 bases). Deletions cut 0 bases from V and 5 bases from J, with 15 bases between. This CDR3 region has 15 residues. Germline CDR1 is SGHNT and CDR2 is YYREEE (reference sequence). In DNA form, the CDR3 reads TGTGCCAGCAGCTTGGGGACAGGGAGGGTCCACGAGCAGTACTTC. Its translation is CASSLGTGRVHEQYF. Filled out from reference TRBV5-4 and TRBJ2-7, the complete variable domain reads ETGVTQSPTHLIKTRGQQVTLRCSSQSGHNTVSWYQQALGQGPQFIFQYYREEENGRGNFPPRFSGLQFPNYSSELNVNALELDDSALYLCASSLGTGRVHEQYFGPGTRLTVT.

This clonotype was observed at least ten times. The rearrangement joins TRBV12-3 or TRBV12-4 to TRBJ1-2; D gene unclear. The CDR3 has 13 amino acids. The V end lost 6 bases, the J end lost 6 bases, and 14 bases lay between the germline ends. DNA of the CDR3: TGTGCCAGCAGGGGCACAGATCCCCATGGCTACACCTTC. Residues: CASRGTDPHGYTF.

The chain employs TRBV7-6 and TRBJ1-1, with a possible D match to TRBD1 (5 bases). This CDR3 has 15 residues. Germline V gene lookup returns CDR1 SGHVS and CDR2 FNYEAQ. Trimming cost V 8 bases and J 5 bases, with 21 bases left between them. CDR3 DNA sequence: TGTGCCAGCGGGGGTCCGAGTCCGGATGTGACTGAAGCTTTCTTT. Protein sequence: CASGGPSPDVTEAFF.

CDR3 DNA sequence: TGTGCCAGCAGCTCCCACGGGACCCAGCGAGAAGGTGGCTACACCTTC. As protein: CASSSHGTQREGGYTF. The rearrangement joins TRBV5-6 to TRBJ1-2; a possible D gene is TRBD1 (5 bases). Germline V CDR1 and CDR2: SGHDT, YYEEEE. The CDR3 covers 16 residues. V dropped 3 bases and J dropped 7 bases, with 22 bases sitting between them.

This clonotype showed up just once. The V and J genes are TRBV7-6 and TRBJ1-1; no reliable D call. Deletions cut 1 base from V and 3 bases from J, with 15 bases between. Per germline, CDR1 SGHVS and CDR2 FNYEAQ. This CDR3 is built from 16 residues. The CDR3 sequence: CASSLVSPGFDTEAFF. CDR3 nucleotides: TGTGCCAGCAGCTTAGTTTCCCCGGGATTCGACACTGAAGCTTTCTTT.

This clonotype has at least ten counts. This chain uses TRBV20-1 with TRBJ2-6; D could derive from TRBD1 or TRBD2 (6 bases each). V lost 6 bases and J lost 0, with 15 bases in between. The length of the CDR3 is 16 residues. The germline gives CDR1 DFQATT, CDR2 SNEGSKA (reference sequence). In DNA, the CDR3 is TGCAGTGCGAAGAGGGGGGCCTCCTCTGGGGCCAACGTCCTGACTTTC. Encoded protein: CSAKRGASSGANVLTF.

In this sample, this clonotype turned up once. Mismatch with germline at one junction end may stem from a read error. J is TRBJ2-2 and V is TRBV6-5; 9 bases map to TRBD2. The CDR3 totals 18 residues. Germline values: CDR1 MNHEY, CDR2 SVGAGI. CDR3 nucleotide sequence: TGTGCCAACAGTTACCTCCCGGGGCGGGGGGGCAGGACCGGGGAGCTGTTTTTT. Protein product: CANSYLPGRGGRTGELFF.

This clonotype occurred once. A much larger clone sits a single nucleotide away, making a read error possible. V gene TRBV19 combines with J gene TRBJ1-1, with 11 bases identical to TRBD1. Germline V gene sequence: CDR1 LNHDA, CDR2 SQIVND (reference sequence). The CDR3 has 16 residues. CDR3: CASSPGTGGFSTEALF. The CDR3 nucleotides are TGTGCCAGTAGTCCCGGGACAGGGGGATTTAGCACTGAAGCTCTCTTT.

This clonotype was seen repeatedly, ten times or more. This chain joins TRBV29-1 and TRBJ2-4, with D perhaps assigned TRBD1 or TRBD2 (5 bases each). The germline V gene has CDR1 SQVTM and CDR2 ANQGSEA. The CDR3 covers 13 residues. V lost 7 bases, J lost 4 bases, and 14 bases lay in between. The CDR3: CSAEGLVKNIQYF. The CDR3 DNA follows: TGCAGCGCCGAGGGGCTAGTGAAAAACATTCAGTACTTC. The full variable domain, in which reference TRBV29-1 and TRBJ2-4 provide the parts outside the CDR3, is SAVISQKPSRDICQRGTSLTIQCQVDSQVTMMFWYRQQPGQSLTLIATANQGSEATYESGFVIDKFPISRPNLTFSTLTVSNMSPEDSSIYLCSAEGLVKNIQYFGAGTRLSVL.

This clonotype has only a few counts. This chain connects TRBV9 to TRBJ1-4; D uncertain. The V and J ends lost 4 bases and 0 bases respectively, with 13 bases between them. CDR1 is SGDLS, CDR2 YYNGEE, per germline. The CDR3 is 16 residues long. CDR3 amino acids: CASSPYRHATNEKLFF. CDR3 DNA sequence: TGTGCCAGCAGCCCCTACAGACACGCAACTAATGAAAAACTGTTTTTT.

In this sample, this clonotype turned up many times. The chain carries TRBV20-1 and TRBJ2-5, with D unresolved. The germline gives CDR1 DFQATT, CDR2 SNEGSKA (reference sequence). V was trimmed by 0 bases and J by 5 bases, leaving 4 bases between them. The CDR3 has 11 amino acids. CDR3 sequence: CSARDGETQYF. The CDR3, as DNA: TGCAGTGCTAGAGATGGGGAGACCCAGTACTTC.

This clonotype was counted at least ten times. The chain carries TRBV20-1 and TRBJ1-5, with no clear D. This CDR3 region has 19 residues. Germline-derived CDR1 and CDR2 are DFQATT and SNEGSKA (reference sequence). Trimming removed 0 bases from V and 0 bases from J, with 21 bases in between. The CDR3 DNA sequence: TGCAGTGCTAGAGACTTTCGGGCGGAGGGTCTCCATAGCAATCAGCCCCAGCATTTT. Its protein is CSARDFRAEGLHSNQPQHF.